Detailed here is one T cell receptor (beta chain). Which antigen it targets is not known. No clone much larger than this one lies a single base away; base qualities are absent. The germline V and J ends show losses of 1 base and 1 base respectively, and no gene match explains 9 bases of the junction. CDR1 and CDR2, looked up from the germline V gene (reference sequence), are MNHEY and SMNVEV. The CDR3 holds 17 amino acids from the cysteine to the phenylalanine. CDR3 DNA only is kept here, 51 bases in frame from base 1. The label giving this sample's treatment or condition can be read as: allogeneic hematopoietic cell transplantation with graft depleted of TCRalphabeta T cells and CD19 B cells. The children who served as transplant recipients had been given grafts of TCRalphabeta/CD19-depleted allogeneic hematopoietic cells. The source of the sample is a study of T-cell reconstitution after alpha-beta-depleted transplantation in children (dated by TCRdb to 2016 to 2017). As for the study more broadly: Using TCR repertoire profiling, the study quantitatively followed how T-cell immune reconstitution unfolded in children after TCRalphabeta/CD19-depleted allogeneic hematopoietic cell transplantation.

Library prep was done by PCR. Sequencing took place on an Illumina HiSeq 2500. Molecular barcoding was employed in the preparation of TCR libraries, with unique molecular identifiers being used to normalize TCRbeta repertoire quantification. TCRdb reprocessing: public reads trimmed at Q25 with fastp, clones called with MiXCR, in-frame beta chains kept. Identical CDR3 protein sequences are pooled into one entry, listed with their most common genes and DNA. The sample table records about 870,000 distinct CDR3 sequences; under 20% of these occur just once. Together, the top ten hold approximately 5% of the sample. What the study reported, not specific to this receptor: In some patients, the high TCRbeta diversity seen at day 60 was put down to recipient T cells and intrathymic progenitors that had survived conditioning. Over the following months the frequencies of hyperexpanded clones went down, and after one year T-cell counts and TCRbeta diversity were mostly credited to newly produced T cells. The apparently early alphabetaT-cell count recovery about two months after transplant was reportedly dependent on only several hundred rapidly expanded clones derived from non-depleted graft cells.

The sequences come from PBMCs, mostly from graft donor cells, collected 360 days after TCRalphabeta/CD19-depleted stem cell transplant. The chain links TRBV27 with TRBJ2-7; 8 junctional bases match TRBD2. The origin of this receptor is a male patient aged 10 to 17 who had a stem cell transplant for acute lymphoblastic leukemia, so the T cells may come from the graft donor. At the DNA level, the sequence is TGTGCCAGCAGTTTATGGTCGGGAGGGCCCTATTCCTACGAGCAGTACTTC. It is translated as CASSLWSGGPYSYEQYF.